This paragraph covers one TCR beta chain sequence. What it binds is unknown. This entry belongs to a study of cytomegalovirus exposure and HLA in healthy donors. Study-wide results and limits: The dataset shows that most TCR sequences were rare, while some public TCRs occurred in many donors. The study dropped some indistinguishable V segments, TRBV6-2 and TRBV6-3 among them. An analysis that was carried out later associated some 17,000 TCR beta sequences with HLA alleles at 0.05 false discovery rate.

The CDR3 is 12 residues long. The V gene end was trimmed by 6 bases and the J gene end by 9 bases; junction bases not matched to a gene: 7. Germline V CDR1 and CDR2: SNHLY, FYNNEI. The PCR ran on 60 Vbeta and 13 Jbeta primers. TCRdb's copy holds only in-frame clones and misses some; the assay was immunoSEQ multiplex PCR. Found here are more than 150,000 clones, 65% to 85% of them singletons; the top ten hold approximately 1.3%. This chain links TRBV2 with TRBJ2-5, with 7 bases fitting TRBD2. The sequencing sample was made of PBMCs. The sequence was collected from a girl under 18 in good health and CMV-seropositive. The chain's CDR3 is CASRTGLTAQYF. The CDR3 nucleotides read TGTGCCAGCAGAACGGGACTAACGGCCCAGTACTTC.